This is a list of T cell receptor beta chains from one sample in a study of T cell responses to AZD1222 COVID-19 vaccine. Sequencing was performed with immunoSEQ multiplex PCR; in TCRdb, only in-frame clones are kept and a portion is missing. Of tens of thousands of clones in the sample, 75% to 90% were seen once. The sample was peripheral blood, taken on day 0 of AZD1222 vaccination. The origin of the receptors is an adult in good health. Each CDR3 is given with its conserved first and last residue. Each record gives: J gene, clone size, V gene, CDR3 protein. Part of the rows lack a size; the others show once, few, many or a class for expanded clones.

>TRBJ2-5|.|TRBV5-4
CASSWRASPQETQYF
>TRBJ1-1|few|TRBV5-1
CASSRDFSGDTEAFF
>TRBJ2-1|once|TRBV3-1/TRBV3-2
CASSQIVGQSSYNEQFF
>TRBJ1-6|.|TRBV30
CAWSPTGPTPPLHF
>TRBJ2-3|.|TRBV10-3
CAISESIGADIVNTQYF
>TRBJ2-3|.|TRBV19
CASSIGLAAADTQYF
>TRBJ2-3|.|TRBV19
CASRDRAPGTDTQYF
>TRBJ1-2|.|TRBV4-3
CASSQDLDYSYGYTF
>TRBJ1-2|.|TRBV5-6
CASSPGQGVYGYTF
>TRBJ2-6|.|TRBV7-2
CASSLGPSGANVLTF
>TRBJ1-2|.|TRBV28
CASSWDRGSNYGYTF
>TRBJ2-7|.|TRBV19
CASSIQQGAAYEQYF
>TRBJ2-7|.|TRBV29-1
CSVGPSGSRGEQYF
>TRBJ2-5|.|TRBV28
CASRHGGARETQYF
>TRBJ1-1|.|TRBV18
CASSPPGQWNTEAFF
>TRBJ1-2|.|TRBV7-2
CASTLVPPGEIHYGYTF
>TRBJ2-7|once|TRBV7-6
CASSLEVSSRYYEQYF
>TRBJ2-2|.|TRBV5-1
CASSSGGQAGELFF
>TRBJ2-7|.|TRBV11-2
CASSFLQASSYEQYF
>TRBJ1-1|.|TRBV5-1
CASSLVAGTMNTEAFF
>TRBJ2-4|.|TRBV6-2/TRBV6-3
CASSTSREANIQYF
>TRBJ1-2|.|TRBV10-3
CAISGTGQPNYGYTF
>TRBJ1-1|.|TRBV25-1
CASSAIATEAFF
>TRBJ2-7|.|TRBV7-6
CASSQGLAGGYEQYF
>TRBJ1-1|.|TRBV19
CASWGRAEAFF
>TRBJ2-3|.|TRBV7-6
CASSLVPLGAIGDTQYF
>TRBJ1-1|.|TRBV18
CASSPLEGSTEAFF
>TRBJ2-2|.|TRBV3-1/TRBV3-2
CASSPRDRHTGELFF
>TRBJ2-3|.|TRBV5-4
CASSLWLAVTDTQYF
>TRBJ2-3|.|TRBV9
CASSVAGSGDTQYF
>TRBJ2-7|.|TRBV27
CATAISGTSYEQYF
>TRBJ2-7|.|TRBV18
CASSRQGSYEQYF
>TRBJ1-1|.|TRBV5-1
CASSQGRNTEAFF
>TRBJ2-3|.|TRBV9
CASSLEAGWTDTQYF
>TRBJ1-2|.|TRBV9
CASSVDGEFYGYTF
>TRBJ1-3|once|TRBV7-2
CASSLAGSSGNTIYF
>TRBJ1-2|few|TRBV7-2
CASSSGTGLGSGYTF
>TRBJ2-7|.|TRBV4-1
CASSRGTELRSYEQYF
>TRBJ2-6|.|TRBV7-3
CASSSGSGANVLTF
>TRBJ2-1|.|TRBV28
CASSYRGQKGEQFF
>TRBJ2-5|.|TRBV25-1
CASKGALETQYF
>TRBJ2-1|.|TRBV5-6
CASSHGGGPLSYNEQFF
>TRBJ2-1|.|TRBV18
CASSRAVLAGPGTGNEQFF
>TRBJ1-6|.|TRBV6-4
CASSGGGYNSPLHF
>TRBJ2-5|.|TRBV6-5
CGSIRGGRETQYF
>TRBJ1-6|.|TRBV5-4
CASSLGGGGSYNSPLHF
>TRBJ2-3|once|TRBV11-2
CASSRDRGRTDTQYF
>TRBJ2-7|.|TRBV12-3/TRBV12-4
CASSWQGAYEQYF
>TRBJ2-7|once|TRBV5-1
CASSLNARGPLDEQYF
>TRBJ2-1|.|TRBV24-1
CATSDLPLPGQGLLDEQFF
>TRBJ2-7|few|TRBV28
CASTASTEQYF
>TRBJ1-1|.|TRBV4-2
CASSQETGVPEAFF
>TRBJ1-5|.|TRBV12-3/TRBV12-4
CASSLAENQPQHF
>TRBJ2-1|once|TRBV10-2
CASSRTQTYNEQFF
>TRBJ1-5|few|TRBV19
CASSPGQGAGQPQHF
>TRBJ1-2|.|TRBV27
CASKRDSAYGYTF
>TRBJ1-6|.|TRBV27
CASSPGTGGNSPLHF
>TRBJ1-6|once|TRBV7-2
CASSSGSSYNSPLHF
>TRBJ1-1|.|TRBV4-3
CASSQEPPDQGNTEAFF
>TRBJ2-2|.|TRBV5-4
CASSIHTGSGGELFF